The rows below give T cell receptor beta chains drawn from one sample of a study of blood T cell repertoires in COVID-19. The data were produced by immunoSEQ multiplex PCR, yet TCRdb's version contains in-frame clones alone and is incomplete. The repertoire has some 160,000 clones, more than 70% of them found once; the top ten carry roughly 19%. The sample taken for sequencing was peripheral blood. These receptors were collected from a woman in her 70s who had recovered from COVID-19. The conserved cysteine and the conserved F or W are not part of the CDR3 here. A D gene is named only where the DNA matches it firmly. Part of the rows lack a size; the others show once, few, many or a class for expanded clones.

d_gene,v_gene,j_gene,abundance,CDR3aa
TRBD1,TRBV19,TRBJ2-3,once,ASSPQGATDTQY
TRBD1,TRBV4-3,TRBJ1-2,few,ASSQVMGTAYGYT
.,TRBV2,TRBJ1-2,.,ASSLRTYGYT
TRBD1,TRBV2,TRBJ2-1,.,ASGGQGNEQF
TRBD2,TRBV27,TRBJ2-1,.,ASSLRDGGDEQF
.,TRBV7-9,TRBJ1-1,.,ASSLGSGNGAF
TRBD2,TRBV7-3,TRBJ2-1,.,ASSLALAGEQF
TRBD1,TRBV19,TRBJ2-4,.,ASGRQGENIQY
TRBD1,TRBV15,TRBJ2-5,.,ATSRTRTGLQETQY
.,TRBV28,TRBJ1-2,.,ASGLGGYGYT
TRBD2,TRBV9,TRBJ2-1,.,ASSVGPSAGGEQF
TRBD2,TRBV9,TRBJ2-2,.,ASTRLASPGELF
TRBD1,TRBV10-3,TRBJ1-2,.,AISDPPGQGEGGYT
TRBD1,TRBV19,TRBJ2-7,.,ASGGTYRGEQY
.,TRBV10-3,TRBJ1-4,few,ASRGNEKLF
.,TRBV19,TRBJ2-2,.,ASSIDPPRDPGELF
.,TRBV10-3,TRBJ1-2,.,AISLRSGEGVGGYT
TRBD1,TRBV9,TRBJ1-1,.,ASSTGQGYTEAF
.,TRBV7-8,TRBJ1-1,.,ASSPRQVEAF
.,TRBV6-5,TRBJ1-1,once,ASSPRGQNTEAF
.,TRBV6-5,TRBJ1-5,once,ASSTQLGNQPQH
.,TRBV5-6,TRBJ2-7,.,ASSLGVRVASYEQY
.,TRBV7-2,TRBJ1-5,.,ASSNREGQPQH
.,TRBV4-1,TRBJ1-3,.,ASSQGGGGGNTIY
TRBD2,TRBV5-6,TRBJ2-7,medium-sized,ASSPGRGGGYEQY
TRBD1,TRBV4-3,TRBJ1-4,.,ASSQRPQGQGNEKLF
.,TRBV6-5,TRBJ2-2,.,ASTGLSNTGELF
.,TRBV7-8,TRBJ2-2,.,ASSSGLSVSGELF
.,TRBV7-2,TRBJ2-3,.,ASSPPWAGDTQY
TRBD1,TRBV19,TRBJ2-2,once,ASSMGQANTGELF
.,TRBV4-2,TRBJ2-5,.,ASSQGPLAWETQY
.,TRBV7-2,TRBJ2-2,.,ASSLGGTLAGELF
.,TRBV27,TRBJ1-2,.,ASSLGGGIKYGYT
TRBD2,TRBV30,TRBJ2-7,few,ALERGSGTYEQY
.,TRBV28,TRBJ1-2,once,ASSLPPGGGYT
TRBD1,TRBV6-5,TRBJ2-3,few,ASSTHPGGDTQY
TRBD2,TRBV3-1/TRBV3-2,TRBJ2-3,.,ASSQVREADTQY
TRBD2,TRBV30,TRBJ2-1,.,AWSNRLAGVSSYNEQF
TRBD2,TRBV5-1,TRBJ2-5,once,ASSASGGYGTQY
TRBD2,TRBV5-1,TRBJ2-3,.,ASSTLIAGGPPDTQY
.,TRBV7-2,TRBJ2-1,once,AWRLSSYNEQF
.,TRBV7-9,TRBJ1-5,.,ASSLFEHQPQH
.,TRBV28,TRBJ1-2,.,ATGGGVSTLSNYGYT
.,TRBV7-2,TRBJ2-5,.,ASSLGPGGHETQY
.,TRBV29-1,TRBJ1-1,.,SVSGWNTEAF
.,TRBV18,TRBJ1-2,.,ASSPQDRPGYGYT
TRBD1,TRBV5-1,TRBJ1-4,.,ASSRTGGFEKLF
TRBD2,TRBV7-2,TRBJ2-1,.,ASSSRAGGSYNEQF
.,TRBV9,TRBJ2-5,.,ASSPPGSGQETQY
TRBD1,TRBV30,TRBJ1-6,.,AWSEGDRGSYNSPLH
.,TRBV19,TRBJ1-5,.,ASSTRGGAQH
TRBD1,TRBV29-1,TRBJ2-1,few,SVAPGQGAGGAYNEQF
TRBD2,TRBV28,TRBJ2-3,.,ASSSPSGSRTDTQY
.,TRBV6-5,TRBJ1-5,once,ASVVGRGPQH
.,TRBV5-4,TRBJ1-6,.,ASSLAQGSLRSPLH
.,TRBV7-3,TRBJ1-2,.,ASSLGAGRGLADGYT
.,TRBV6-4,TRBJ2-3,.,ASSDLLGDTQY
.,TRBV19,TRBJ1-6,.,ASRRFNSPLH
TRBD2,TRBV6-2/TRBV6-3,TRBJ2-2,.,ASSYSFPPSGRDTGELF
.,TRBV29-1,TRBJ2-1,.,SARRGTYNEQF